This T cell receptor (beta chain) was sequenced in a study of T cell responses to AZD1222 COVID-19 vaccine. Overall study context: Pooled together were second doses at about 4 or about 12 weeks. Overall study findings and caveats: Among vaccine-associated CD4 TCRs, coverage spanned spike, with dominance at 160-218 and 743-854. Reports indicate that nearly half of spike-specific TCRs are directed at unmutated variant regions. Repertoires were obtained only post-peak T cell response.

Per germline, CDR1 KGHDR and CDR2 SFDVKD. There are 15 residues in the CDR3. Trimming removed 3 bases from V and 4 bases from J; junction bases left unmatched: 6. The data were produced by immunoSEQ multiplex PCR, yet TCRdb's version contains in-frame clones alone and is incomplete. Of about 130,000 clones in the sample, roughly 86% were seen once. In the case of this clone: Its antigen is not identified.

The V call is TRBV24-1, the J call TRBJ2-5; 8 bases align to TRBD1. The sample in question was peripheral blood, obtained on day 0 of AZD1222 vaccination. The sequence was obtained from an adult in good health. The CDR3 sequence is CATSDPGQGGETQYF. DNA for the CDR3: TGTGCCACCAGTGATCCAGGACAGGGAGGAGAGACCCAGTACTTC.